The next 4 T cell receptor beta chains were all read from a single sample in a study of response to subunit inactivated influenza vaccine. TCRdb re-called the RT-PCR reads through MiXCR, storing one row per CDR3 protein. The sample contains 530,000 or so distinct CDR3 sequences, about 25% of which appear only once. The sequences come from CD4+ T cells sorted from PBMCs, collected roughly 5 days after vaccination. Receptors originate from a man aged 45-65 years who received an inactivated influenza vaccine.

The chain has TRBV10-3 and TRBJ2-5; no clear D gene. V was pared by 0 bases and J by 1 base, with 3 bases between. The CDR3 has 13 residues. The germline V gene encodes CDR1 ENHRY and CDR2 SYGVKD. CDR3 nucleotides: TGTGCCATCAGTGAGTCGACCCAAGAGACCCAGTACTTC. This encodes CAISESTQETQYF.

The chain combines TRBV7-2 with TRBJ2-7; tentative D call: TRBD2 (5 bases). CDR1 is SGHTA, CDR2 FQGNSA, per germline. The V end lost 3 bases, the J end lost 1 base, and 10 bases lay between the germline ends. The CDR3 is 14 residues long. This chain's CDR3 is CASSFGAVSYEQYF. In DNA, the CDR3 is TGTGCCAGCAGCTTTGGAGCGGTATCCTACGAGCAGTACTTC.

The CDR3 DNA is TGTGCCAGCAGCTTAGACCTGGACAATGAGCAGTTCTTC. This codes for CASSLDLDNEQFF. The rearrangement links TRBV7-3 to TRBJ2-1; D ambiguous. The CDR3 has 13 residues. The germline gives CDR1 SGHTA, CDR2 FQGTGA. The V end was cut by 2 bases, the J end by 5 bases, with 7 bases between. The whole variable domain, remainder taken from reference TRBV7-3 and TRBJ2-1, is GAGVSQTPSNKVTEKGKYVELRCDPISGHTALYWYRQSLGQGPEFLIYFQGTGAADDSGLPNDRFFAVRPEGSVSTLKIQRTERGDSAVYLCASSLDLDNEQFFGPGTRLTVL.

There are a few counts of this clonotype. The chain couples TRBV5-1 to TRBJ2-3; D is unresolved. Germline lookup yields CDR1 SGHRS and CDR2 YFSETQ. The CDR3 consists of 13 residues. Trimming removed 1 base from V and 4 bases from J, with 7 bases in between. CDR3 coding DNA: TGCGCCAGCAGCTTGCAACGTGCAGATACGCAGTATTTT. Residues: CASSLQRADTQYF.